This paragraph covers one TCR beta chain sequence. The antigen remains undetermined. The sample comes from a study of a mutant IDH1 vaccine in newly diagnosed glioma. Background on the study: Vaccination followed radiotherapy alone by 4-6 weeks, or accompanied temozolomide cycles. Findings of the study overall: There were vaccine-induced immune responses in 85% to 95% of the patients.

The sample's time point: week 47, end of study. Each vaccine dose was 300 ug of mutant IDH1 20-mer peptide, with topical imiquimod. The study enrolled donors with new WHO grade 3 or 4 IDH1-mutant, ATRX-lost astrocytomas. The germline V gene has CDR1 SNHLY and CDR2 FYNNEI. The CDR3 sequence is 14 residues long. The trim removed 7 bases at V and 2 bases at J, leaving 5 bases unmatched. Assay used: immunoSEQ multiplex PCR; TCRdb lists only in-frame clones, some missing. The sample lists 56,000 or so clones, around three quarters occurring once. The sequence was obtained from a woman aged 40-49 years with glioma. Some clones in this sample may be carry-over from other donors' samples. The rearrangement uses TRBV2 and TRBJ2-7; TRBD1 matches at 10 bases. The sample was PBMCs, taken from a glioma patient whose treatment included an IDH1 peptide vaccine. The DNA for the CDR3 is TGTGCCAGCAAACCCGGGACAGGGGCCTACGAGCAGTACTTC. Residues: CASKPGTGAYEQYF.